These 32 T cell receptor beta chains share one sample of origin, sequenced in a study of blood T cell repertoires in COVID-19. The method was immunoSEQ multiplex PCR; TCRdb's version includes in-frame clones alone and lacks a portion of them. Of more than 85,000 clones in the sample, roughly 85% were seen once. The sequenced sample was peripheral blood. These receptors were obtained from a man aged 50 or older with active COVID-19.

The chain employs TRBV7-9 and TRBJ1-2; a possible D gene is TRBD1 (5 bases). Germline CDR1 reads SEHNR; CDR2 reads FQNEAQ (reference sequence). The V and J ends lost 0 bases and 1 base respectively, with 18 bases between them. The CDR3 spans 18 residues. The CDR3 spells CASSLALRGSLFNYGYTF. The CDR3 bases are TGTGCCAGCAGCTTAGCGCTAAGGGGCAGCCTTTTTAACTATGGCTACACCTTC. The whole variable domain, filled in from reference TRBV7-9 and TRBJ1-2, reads DTGVSQNPRHKITKRGQNVTFRCDPISEHNRLYWYRQTLGQGPEFLTYFQNEAQLEKSRLLSDRFSAERPKGSFSTLEIQRTEQGDSAMYLCASSLALRGSLFNYGYTFGSGTRLTVV.

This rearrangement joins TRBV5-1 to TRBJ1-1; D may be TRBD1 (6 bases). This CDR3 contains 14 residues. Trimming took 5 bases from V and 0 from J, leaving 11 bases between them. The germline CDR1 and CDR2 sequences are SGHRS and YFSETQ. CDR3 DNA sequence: TGCGCCAGCAGTTCGGACAGACTGAACACTGAAGCTTTCTTT. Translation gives CASSSDRLNTEAFF.

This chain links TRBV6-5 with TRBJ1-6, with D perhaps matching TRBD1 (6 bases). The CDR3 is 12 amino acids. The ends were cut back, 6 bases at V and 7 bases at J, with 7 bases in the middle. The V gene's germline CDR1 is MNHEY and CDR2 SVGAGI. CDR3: CASRRGNSPLHF. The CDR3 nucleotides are TGTGCCAGCAGGAGGGGGAATTCACCCCTCCACTTT.

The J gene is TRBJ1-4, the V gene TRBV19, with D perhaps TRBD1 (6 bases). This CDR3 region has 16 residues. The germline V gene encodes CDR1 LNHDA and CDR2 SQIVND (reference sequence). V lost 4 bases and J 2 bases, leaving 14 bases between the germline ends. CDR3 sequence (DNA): TGTGCCAGTAGTAGAGGCAGGGGTGCCACTAATGAAAAACTGTTTTTT. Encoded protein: CASSRGRGATNEKLFF.

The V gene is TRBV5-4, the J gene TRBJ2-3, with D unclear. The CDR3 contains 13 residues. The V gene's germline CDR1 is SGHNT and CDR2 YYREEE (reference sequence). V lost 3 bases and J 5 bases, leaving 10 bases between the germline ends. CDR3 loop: CASSYSREDTQYF. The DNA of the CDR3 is TGTGCCAGCAGCTATAGCCGAGAAGATACGCAGTATTTT.

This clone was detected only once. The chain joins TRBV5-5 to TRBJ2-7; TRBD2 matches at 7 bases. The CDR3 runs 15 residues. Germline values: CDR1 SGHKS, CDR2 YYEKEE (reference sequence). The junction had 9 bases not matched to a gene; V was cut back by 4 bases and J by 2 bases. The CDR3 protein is CASSPRGESPYEQYF. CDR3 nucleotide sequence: TGTGCCAGCAGCCCCCGGGGGGAATCCCCCTACGAGCAGTACTTC.

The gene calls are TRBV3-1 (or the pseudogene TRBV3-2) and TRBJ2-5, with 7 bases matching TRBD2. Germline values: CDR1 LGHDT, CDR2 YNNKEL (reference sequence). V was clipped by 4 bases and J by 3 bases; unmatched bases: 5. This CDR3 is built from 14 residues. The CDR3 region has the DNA TGTGCCAGCAGCCGTCGCGGGGGTAAAGAGACCCAGTACTTC. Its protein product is CASSRRGGKETQYF.

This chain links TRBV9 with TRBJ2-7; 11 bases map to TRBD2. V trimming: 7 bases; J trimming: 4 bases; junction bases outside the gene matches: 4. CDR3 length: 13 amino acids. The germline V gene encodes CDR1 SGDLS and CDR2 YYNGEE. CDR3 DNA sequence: TGTGCCAGCGGACGGACTAGCGGGTACGAGCAGTACTTC. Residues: CASGRTSGYEQYF.

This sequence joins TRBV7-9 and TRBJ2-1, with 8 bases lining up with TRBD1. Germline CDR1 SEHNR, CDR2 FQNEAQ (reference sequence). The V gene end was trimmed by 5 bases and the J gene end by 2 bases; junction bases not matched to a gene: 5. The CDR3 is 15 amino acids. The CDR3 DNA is TGTGCCAGCAGCCCAAGGGACAGGACCTACAATGAGCAGTTCTTC. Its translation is CASSPRDRTYNEQFF.

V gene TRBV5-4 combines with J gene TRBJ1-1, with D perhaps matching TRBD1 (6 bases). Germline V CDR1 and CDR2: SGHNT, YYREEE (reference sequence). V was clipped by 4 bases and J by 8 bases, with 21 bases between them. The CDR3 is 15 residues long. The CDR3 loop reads CASSNWGGGLNEAFF. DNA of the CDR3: TGTGCCAGCAGCAATTGGGGTGGGGGCCTCAACGAAGCTTTCTTT.

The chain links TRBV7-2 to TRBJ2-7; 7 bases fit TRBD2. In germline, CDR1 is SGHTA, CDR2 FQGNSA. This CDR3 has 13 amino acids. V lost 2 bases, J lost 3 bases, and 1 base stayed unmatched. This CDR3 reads CASSLLAVYEQYF. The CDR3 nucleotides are TGTGCCAGCAGCTTACTAGCGGTCTACGAGCAGTACTTC. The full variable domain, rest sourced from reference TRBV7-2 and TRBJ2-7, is GAGVSQSPSNKVTEKGKDVELRCDPISGHTALYWYRQSLGQGLEFLIYFQGNSAPDKSGLPSDRFSAERTGGSVSTLTIQRTQQEDSAVYLCASSLLAVYEQYFGPGTRLTVT.

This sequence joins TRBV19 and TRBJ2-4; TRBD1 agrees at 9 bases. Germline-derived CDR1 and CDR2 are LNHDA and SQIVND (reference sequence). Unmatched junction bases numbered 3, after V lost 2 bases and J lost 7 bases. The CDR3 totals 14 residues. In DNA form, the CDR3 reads TGTGCCAGTAGTATAAAGGACAGGGGCAACATTCAGTACTTC. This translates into CASSIKDRGNIQYF.

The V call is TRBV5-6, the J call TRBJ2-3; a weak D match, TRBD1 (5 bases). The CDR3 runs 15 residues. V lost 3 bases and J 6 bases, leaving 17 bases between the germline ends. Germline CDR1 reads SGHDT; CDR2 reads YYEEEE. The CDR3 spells CASSSDRYRFDTQYF. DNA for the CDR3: TGTGCCAGCAGCTCCGACAGATACAGATTTGATACGCAGTATTTT.

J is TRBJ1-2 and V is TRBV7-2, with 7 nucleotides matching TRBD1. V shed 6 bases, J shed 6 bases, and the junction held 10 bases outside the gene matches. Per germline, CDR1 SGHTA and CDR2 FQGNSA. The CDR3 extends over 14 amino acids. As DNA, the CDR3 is TGTGCCAGCAGGTTGACAGGGAAATTGGATGGCTACACCTTC. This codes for CASRLTGKLDGYTF.

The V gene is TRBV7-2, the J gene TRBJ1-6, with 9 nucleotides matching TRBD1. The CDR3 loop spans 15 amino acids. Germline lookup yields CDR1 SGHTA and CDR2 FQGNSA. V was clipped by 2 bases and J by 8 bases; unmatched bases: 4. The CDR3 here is CASSLRDRAYSPLHF. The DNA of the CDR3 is TGTGCCAGCAGCTTACGGGACAGGGCTTATTCACCCCTCCACTTT.

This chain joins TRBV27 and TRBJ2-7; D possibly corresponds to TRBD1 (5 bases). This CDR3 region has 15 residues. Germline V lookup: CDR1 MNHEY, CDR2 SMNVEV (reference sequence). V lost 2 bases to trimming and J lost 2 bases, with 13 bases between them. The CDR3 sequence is CASSLKQVLTYEQYF. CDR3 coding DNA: TGTGCCAGCAGTTTAAAACAGGTCCTCACCTACGAGCAGTACTTC.

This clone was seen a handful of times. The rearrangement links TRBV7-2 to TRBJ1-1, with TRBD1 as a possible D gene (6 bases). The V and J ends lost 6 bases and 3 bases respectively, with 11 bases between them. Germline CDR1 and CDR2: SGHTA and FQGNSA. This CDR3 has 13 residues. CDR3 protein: CASRNTGYTEAFF. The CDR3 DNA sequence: TGTGCCAGCAGAAATACAGGGTACACTGAAGCTTTCTTT.

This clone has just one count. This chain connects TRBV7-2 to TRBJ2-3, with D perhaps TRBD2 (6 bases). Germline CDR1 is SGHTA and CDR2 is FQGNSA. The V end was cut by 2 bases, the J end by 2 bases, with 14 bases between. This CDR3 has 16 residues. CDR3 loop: CASSLLPGGLTDTQYF. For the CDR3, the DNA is TGTGCCAGCAGCTTACTTCCCGGGGGACTCACAGATACGCAGTATTTT.

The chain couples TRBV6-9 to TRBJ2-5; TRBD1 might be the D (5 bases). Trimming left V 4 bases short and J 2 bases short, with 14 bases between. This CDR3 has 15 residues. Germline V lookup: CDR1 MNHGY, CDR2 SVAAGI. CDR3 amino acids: CASSSPGKGQETQYF. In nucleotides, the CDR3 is TGTGCCAGCAGTTCCCCAGGGAAAGGGCAAGAGACCCAGTACTTC.

The CDR3 DNA reads TGTGCCAGCAGCCAAGGGCAGGGGGCCGGCGACGAGCAGTACTTC. The encoded protein is CASSQGQGAGDEQYF. This chain uses TRBV3-1 (or the pseudogene TRBV3-2) with TRBJ2-7; 8 bases line up with TRBD1. The CDR3 is made up of 15 amino acids. Trimming removed 1 base from V and 5 bases from J; junction bases left unmatched: 7. CDR1 is LGHDT and CDR2 is YNNKEL in the germline V gene (reference sequence).

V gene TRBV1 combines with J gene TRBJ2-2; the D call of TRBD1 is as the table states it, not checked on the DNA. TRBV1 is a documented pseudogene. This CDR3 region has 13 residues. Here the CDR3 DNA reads TGCACCAGCAGCCTCAGGGGGGACGGGGAGCTGTTTTTT. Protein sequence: CTSSLRGDGELFF.

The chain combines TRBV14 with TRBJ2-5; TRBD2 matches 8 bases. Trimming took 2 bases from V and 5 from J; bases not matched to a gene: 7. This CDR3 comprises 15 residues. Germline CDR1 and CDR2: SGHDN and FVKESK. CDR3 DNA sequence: TGTGCCAGCAGCCAAATGAGCGGGGGCGGGGAGACCCAGTACTTC. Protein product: CASSQMSGGGETQYF.

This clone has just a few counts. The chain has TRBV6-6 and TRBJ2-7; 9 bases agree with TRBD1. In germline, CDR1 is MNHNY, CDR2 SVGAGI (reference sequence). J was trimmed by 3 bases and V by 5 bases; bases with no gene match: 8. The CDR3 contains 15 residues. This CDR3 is CASSQPGTGNYEQYF. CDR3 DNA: TGTGCCAGCAGTCAACCCGGGACAGGGAACTACGAGCAGTACTTC.

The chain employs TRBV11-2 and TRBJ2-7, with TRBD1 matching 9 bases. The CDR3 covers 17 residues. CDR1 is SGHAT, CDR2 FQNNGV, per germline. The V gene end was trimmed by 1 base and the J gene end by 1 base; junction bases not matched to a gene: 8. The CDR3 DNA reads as TGTGCCAGCAGCTTAGTCGGGGCAGGGACAGGGTCCTACGAGCAGTACTTC. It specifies CASSLVGAGTGSYEQYF.

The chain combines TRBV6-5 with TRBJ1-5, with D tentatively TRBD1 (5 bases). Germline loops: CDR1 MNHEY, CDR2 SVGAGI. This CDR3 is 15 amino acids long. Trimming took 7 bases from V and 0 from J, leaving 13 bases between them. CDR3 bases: TGTGCCAGCATCGGATACAGGCATAGCAATCAGCCCCAGCATTTT. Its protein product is CASIGYRHSNQPQHF.

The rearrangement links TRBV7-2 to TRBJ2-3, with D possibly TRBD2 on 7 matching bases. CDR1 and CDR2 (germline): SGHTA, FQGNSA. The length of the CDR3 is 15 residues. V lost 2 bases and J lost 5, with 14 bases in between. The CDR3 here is CASSLQGRDGDTQYF. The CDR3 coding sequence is TGTGCCAGCAGCTTACAGGGGAGGGATGGAGATACGCAGTATTTT.

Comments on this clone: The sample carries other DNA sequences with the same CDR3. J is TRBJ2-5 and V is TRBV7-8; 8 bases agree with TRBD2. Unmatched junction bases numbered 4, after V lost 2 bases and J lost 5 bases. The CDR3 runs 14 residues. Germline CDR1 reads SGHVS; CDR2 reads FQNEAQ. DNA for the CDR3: TGTGCCAGCAGCTTACGGGGGGGCGAGGAGACCCAGTACTTC. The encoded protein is CASSLRGGEETQYF.

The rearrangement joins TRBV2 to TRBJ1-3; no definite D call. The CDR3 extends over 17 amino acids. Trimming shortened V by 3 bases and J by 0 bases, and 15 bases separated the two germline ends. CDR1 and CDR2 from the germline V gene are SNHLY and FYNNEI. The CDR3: CASSDLAGLYSGNTIYF. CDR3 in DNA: TGTGCCAGCAGTGATCTCGCAGGCCTCTACTCTGGAAACACCATATATTTT.

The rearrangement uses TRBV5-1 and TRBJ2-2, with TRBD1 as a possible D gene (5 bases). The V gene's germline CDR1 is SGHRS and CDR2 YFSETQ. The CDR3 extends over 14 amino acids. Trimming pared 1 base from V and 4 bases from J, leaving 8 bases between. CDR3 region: CASSLWGSTGELFF. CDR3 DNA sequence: TGCGCCAGCAGCTTGTGGGGCAGCACCGGGGAGCTGTTTTTT.

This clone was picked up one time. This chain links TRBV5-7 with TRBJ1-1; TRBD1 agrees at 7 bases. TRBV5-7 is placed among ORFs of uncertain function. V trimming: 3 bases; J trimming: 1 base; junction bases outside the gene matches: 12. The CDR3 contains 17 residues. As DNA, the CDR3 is TGTGCCAGCAGCTACACAGGGGAGATTGCAGGGAACACTGAAGCTTTCTTT. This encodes CASSYTGEIAGNTEAFF.

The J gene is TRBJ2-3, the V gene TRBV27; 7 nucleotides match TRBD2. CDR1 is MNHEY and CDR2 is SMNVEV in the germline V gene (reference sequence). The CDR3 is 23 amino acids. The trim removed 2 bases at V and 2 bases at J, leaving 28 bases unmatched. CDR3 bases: TGTGCCAGCAGTTTAATGGTAGCGGGCCACCCTACCCACAGACCCCTACCCACAGATACGCAGTATTTT. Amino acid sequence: CASSLMVAGHPTHRPLPTDTQYF.

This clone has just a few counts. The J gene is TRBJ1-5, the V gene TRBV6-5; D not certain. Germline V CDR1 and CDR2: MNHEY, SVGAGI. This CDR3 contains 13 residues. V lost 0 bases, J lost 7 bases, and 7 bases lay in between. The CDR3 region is CASSYSRYQPQHF. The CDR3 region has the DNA TGTGCCAGCAGTTACTCTCGCTACCAGCCCCAGCATTTT.